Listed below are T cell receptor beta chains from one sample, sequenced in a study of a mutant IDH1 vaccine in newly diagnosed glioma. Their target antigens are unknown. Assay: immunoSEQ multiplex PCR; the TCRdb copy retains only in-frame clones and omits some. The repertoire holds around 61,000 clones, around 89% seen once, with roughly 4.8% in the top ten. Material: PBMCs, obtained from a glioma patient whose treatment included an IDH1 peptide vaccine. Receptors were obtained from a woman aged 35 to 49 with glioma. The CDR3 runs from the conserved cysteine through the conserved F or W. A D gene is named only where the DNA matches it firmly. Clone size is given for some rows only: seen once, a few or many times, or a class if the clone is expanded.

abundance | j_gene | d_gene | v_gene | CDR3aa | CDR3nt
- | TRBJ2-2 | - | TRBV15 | CATSRDSGVGGELFF | TGTGCCACCAGCAGAGATTCCGGGGTTGGCGGGGAGCTGTTTTTT
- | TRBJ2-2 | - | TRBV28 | CASESSVNTGELFF | TGTGCCAGCGAATCTAGCGTAAACACCGGGGAGCTGTTTTTT
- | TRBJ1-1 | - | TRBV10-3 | CAISALWPNTEAFF | TGTGCCATCAGTGCCCTGTGGCCGAACACTGAAGCTTTCTTT
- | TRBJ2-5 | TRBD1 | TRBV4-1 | CASSQGQGEIQETQYF | TGCGCCAGCAGCCAAGGACAGGGGGAGATTCAAGAGACCCAGTACTTC
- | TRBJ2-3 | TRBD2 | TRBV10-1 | CASSETSGNTDTQYF | TGCGCCAGCAGTGAAACTAGCGGGAACACAGATACGCAGTATTTT
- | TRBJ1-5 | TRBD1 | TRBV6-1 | CASSELGQGNQPQHF | TGTGCCAGCAGTGAATTGGGACAGGGCAATCAGCCCCAGCATTTT
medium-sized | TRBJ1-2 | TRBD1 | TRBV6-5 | CASSYTWTGDSGYTF | TGTGCCAGCAGTTACACCTGGACAGGCGATAGCGGCTACACCTTC
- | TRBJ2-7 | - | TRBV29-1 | CSVALGFNYEQYF | TGCAGCGTTGCTCTCGGTTTTAACTACGAGCAGTACTTC
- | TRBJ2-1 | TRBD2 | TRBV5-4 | CASSLVWGGDSYNEQFF | TGTGCCAGCAGCCTGGTGTGGGGGGGGGACTCCTACAATGAGCAGTTCTTC
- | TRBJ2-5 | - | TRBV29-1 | CSVPFRGPRRAPYQETQYF | TGCAGCGTTCCGTTCAGGGGACCGAGGAGGGCCCCGTACCAAGAGACCCAGTACTTC
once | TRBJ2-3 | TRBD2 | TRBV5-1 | CASSSAGASTDTQYF | TGCGCCAGCAGCTCAGCGGGAGCTAGCACAGATACGCAGTATTTT
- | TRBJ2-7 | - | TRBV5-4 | CASSLAGVAYEQYF | TGTGCCAGCAGCTTGGCGGGAGTGGCATACGAGCAGTACTTC
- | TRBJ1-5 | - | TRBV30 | CAWSFQDYQPQHF | TGTGCCTGGAGTTTCCAGGATTATCAGCCCCAGCATTTT
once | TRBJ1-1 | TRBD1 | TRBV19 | CASRTGVDTEAFF | TGTGCCAGTAGGACAGGGGTCGACACTGAAGCTTTCTTT
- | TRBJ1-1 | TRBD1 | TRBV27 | CASSRGQWAGEAFF | TGTGCCAGCAGTCGGGGACAGTGGGCGGGTGAAGCTTTCTTT
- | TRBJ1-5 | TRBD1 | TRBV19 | CASSNQPPGGQPQHF | TGTGCCAGTAGTAACCAGCCACCAGGGGGTCAGCCCCAGCATTTT
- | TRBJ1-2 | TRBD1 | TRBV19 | CASSTDRVNYGYTF | TGTGCCAGTAGTACCGACAGGGTAAACTATGGCTACACCTTC
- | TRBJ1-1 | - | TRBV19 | CASSIHRNTEAFF | TGTGCCAGTAGTATTCATCGGAACACTGAAGCTTTCTTT
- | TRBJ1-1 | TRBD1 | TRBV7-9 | CASSPRRTGGLRNTEAFF | TGTGCCAGCAGCCCACGCAGGACAGGGGGGTTGAGGAACACTGAAGCTTTCTTT
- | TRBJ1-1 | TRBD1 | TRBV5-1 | CASSLPRTGGNTEAFF | TGCGCCAGCAGCTTACCCCGGACAGGAGGGAACACTGAAGCTTTCTTT
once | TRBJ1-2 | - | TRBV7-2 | CASSLADRNYGYTF | TGTGCCAGCAGCTTGGCGGACAGAAACTATGGCTACACCTTC
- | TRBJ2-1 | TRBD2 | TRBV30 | CAWSALAGNEQFF | TGTGCCTGGAGTGCTCTAGCGGGAAATGAGCAGTTCTTC
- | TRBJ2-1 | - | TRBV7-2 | CASRPGVSDNEQFF | TGTGCCAGCAGACCGGGGGTCTCTGACAATGAGCAGTTCTTC
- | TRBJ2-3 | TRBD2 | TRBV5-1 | CASRPGRGSTDTQYF | TGCGCCAGCAGGCCGGGGCGGGGGAGCACAGATACGCAGTATTTT
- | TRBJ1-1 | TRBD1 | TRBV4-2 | CASSQEGQANTEAFF | TGTGCCAGCAGCCAAGAGGGACAGGCGAACACTGAAGCTTTCTTT
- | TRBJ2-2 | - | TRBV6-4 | CASKAGSDTGELFF | TGTGCCAGCAAAGCAGGTAGTGACACCGGGGAGCTGTTTTTT
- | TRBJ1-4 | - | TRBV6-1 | CATTFGPRGEKLFF | TGTGCCACCACCTTTGGACCTCGAGGGGAAAAACTGTTTTTT
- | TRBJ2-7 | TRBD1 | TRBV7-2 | CASSPRQGTGSYEQYF | TGTGCCAGCAGCCCGAGACAGGGGACAGGTTCCTACGAGCAGTACTTC
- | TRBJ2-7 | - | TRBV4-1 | CASSQLQVSYEQYF | TGCGCCAGCAGCCAACTGCAGGTCTCCTACGAGCAGTACTTC
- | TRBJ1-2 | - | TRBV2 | CASHSRARNYGYTF | TGTGCCAGCCACAGTCGGGCGAGAAACTATGGCTACACCTTC
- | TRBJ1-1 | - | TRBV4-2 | CASRDELNTEAFF | TGTGCCAGCAGGGATGAGTTGAACACTGAAGCTTTCTTT
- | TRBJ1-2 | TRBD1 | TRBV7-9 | CASSLARTGDYGYGYTF | TGTGCCAGCAGCTTAGCGAGGACAGGGGATTATGGCTATGGCTACACCTTC
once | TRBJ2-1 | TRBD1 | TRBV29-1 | CSVTPDRSYNEQFF | TGCAGCGTTACTCCGGACAGGAGCTACAATGAGCAGTTCTTC
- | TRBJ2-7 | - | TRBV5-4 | CASSQSQGYEQYF | TGTGCCAGCAGCCAATCACAGGGTTACGAGCAGTACTTC
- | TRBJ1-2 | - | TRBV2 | CARRGEGGYGYTF | TGTGCCAGGCGAGGTGAGGGGGGCTATGGCTACACCTTC
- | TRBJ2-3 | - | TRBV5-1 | CASSLAEGSDTQYF | TGCGCCAGCAGCTTGGCTGAAGGTTCAGATACGCAGTATTTT
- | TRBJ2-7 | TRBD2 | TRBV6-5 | CASSYSAGGEQYF | TGTGCCAGCAGTTACTCTGCGGGGGGCGAGCAGTACTTC
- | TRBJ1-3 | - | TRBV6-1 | CASSEWVIPGNTIYF | TGTGCCAGCAGTGAATGGGTTATTCCTGGAAACACCATATATTTT
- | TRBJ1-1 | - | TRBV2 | CASITTGVSTEAFF | TGTGCCAGCATCACAACGGGGGTTTCCACTGAAGCTTTCTTT
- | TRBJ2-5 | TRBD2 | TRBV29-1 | CSVRTSGGGETQYF | TGCAGCGTTCGGACTAGCGGGGGGGGAGAGACCCAGTACTTC
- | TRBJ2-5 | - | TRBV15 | CATGPGHQETQYF | TGTGCCACCGGCCCGGGACACCAAGAGACCCAGTACTTC
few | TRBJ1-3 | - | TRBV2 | CASSVLAANTIYF | TGTGCCAGCAGTGTCTTGGCGGCAAACACCATATATTTT
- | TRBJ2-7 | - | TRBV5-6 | CASSLRQKGYEQYF | TGTGCCAGCAGCTTGAGGCAGAAAGGCTACGAGCAGTACTTC
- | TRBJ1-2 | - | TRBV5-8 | CASSLVGEYGYTF | TGTGCCAGCAGCTTGGTCGGGGAGTATGGCTACACCTTC
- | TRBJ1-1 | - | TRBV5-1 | CASSGGLGGTEAFF | TGCGCCAGCAGCGGTGGTCTGGGGGGGACTGAAGCTTTCTTT
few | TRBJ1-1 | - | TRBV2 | CASSGQPMNTEAFF | TGTGCCAGCAGTGGACAGCCCATGAACACTGAAGCTTTCTTT
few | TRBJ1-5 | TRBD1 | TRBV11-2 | CASSNTGGAGNQPQHF | TGTGCCAGCAGCAACACAGGGGGCGCAGGCAATCAGCCCCAGCATTTT
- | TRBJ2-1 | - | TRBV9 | CASSVAPDAYNEQFF | TGTGCCAGCAGCGTAGCCCCCGACGCATACAATGAGCAGTTCTTC